This T cell receptor (beta chain) is drawn from a study of tumor-infiltrating lymphocytes in primary liver carcinoma. Study-wide context: Sample yields of productive TCRbeta reads, ranging from roughly 3.65 to 8 million, were similar across tissue types.

The V and J ends lost 3 bases and 4 bases respectively, with 11 bases between them. CDR1 is LGHNA, CDR2 YNFKEQ, per germline. The CDR3 has 14 residues. In the case of this clonotype: The target antigen is unknown.

Regarding the study as a whole: Reduced overlap was seen in tumor-adjacent and tumor-blood pairs versus tumor region pairs.

The source of the blood RNA was unsorted whole blood, and germline DNA was extracted as well. With a constant-region primer, TCR beta cDNA was made from approximately 520 ng of total RNA. Employing slightly modified ARM-PCR, three nested multiplex PCR rounds were run, and these gave rise to the TCR beta libraries. Investigators reported that the first two PCR rounds, at around 11 cycles each, used TRBV1-TRBV30 forward primers with a C-beta reverse primer. TCRdb re-derived calls from the multiplex PCR reads in MiXCR, one entry per CDR3 protein. The repertoire holds around 170,000 distinct CDR3 sequences, approximately 60% seen once, with roughly 76% in the top ten.

Sequenced input: peripheral blood. This chain connects TRBV4-2 to TRBJ2-3; D possibly uses TRBD1 or TRBD2 (6 bases each). This clonotype was sampled from a man aged 35 to 55 with primary liver carcinoma and hepatitis B virus infection. CDR3 nucleotides: TGTGCCAGCAGCCACGGGGGCGGCGCAGATACGCAGTATTTT. It is translated as CASSHGGGADTQYF.